Listed below are T cell receptor beta chains from one sample, sequenced in a study of blood T cell repertoires in COVID-19. Sequenced by immunoSEQ multiplex PCR; TCRdb stores in-frame clones only, minus some. The sample shows approximately 45,000 clones, about 90% of them seen only once. Sample: peripheral blood. These TCRs come from a human donor in a cohort sampled during active COVID-19. Each CDR3 is given with its conserved first and last residue. D genes are given only for firm matches. Expanded clones are given a class, and other clones once, few, many or no size at all.

TRBV24-1,TRBJ2-6,NA,15,once,CATSDPGSGANVLTF,TGTGCCACCAGTGACCCAGGTAGTGGGGCCAACGTCCTGACTTTC
TRBV3-1/TRBV3-2,TRBJ1-1,TRBD1,15,NA,CASSPRSGQGTEAFF,TGTGCCAGCAGCCCCCGATCAGGACAGGGCACTGAAGCTTTCTTT
TRBV19,TRBJ1-1,NA,14,NA,CASKWGRMNTEAFF,TGTGCCAGTAAATGGGGGCGTATGAACACTGAAGCTTTCTTT
TRBV7-8,TRBJ2-1,NA,14,many,CASSLAGTSLEQFF,TGTGCCAGCAGCTTAGCTGGGACAAGTTTAGAGCAGTTCTTC
TRBV12-5,TRBJ1-5,NA,13,NA,CASGRRGGQPQHF,TGTGCTAGTGGACGGAGGGGGGGTCAGCCCCAGCATTTT
TRBV6-5,TRBJ1-2,NA,12,few,CASKLGGSSYTF,TGTGCCAGCAAGCTGGGCGGGAGTAGCTACACCTTC
TRBV30,TRBJ1-4,NA,16,NA,CAWSPSLGGVNEKLFF,TGTGCCTGGAGTCCATCCCTGGGGGGAGTTAATGAAAAACTGTTTTTT
TRBV27,TRBJ2-4,TRBD2,20,NA,CASSHRRGTSGDTAKNIQYF,TGTGCCAGCAGTCACCGGCGCGGGACTAGCGGGGATACAGCCAAAAACATTCAGTACTTC
TRBV30,TRBJ1-1,TRBD1,16,NA,CAWSFTSGTVNTEAFF,TGTGCCTGGAGTTTCACGTCCGGGACAGTGAACACTGAAGCTTTCTTT
TRBV5-6,TRBJ2-2,NA,13,NA,CASSLGLAGELFF,TGTGCCAGCAGCTTGGGACTAGCCGGGGAGCTGTTTTTT
TRBV9,TRBJ2-1,TRBD2,17,NA,CASSANLLAGEFNEQFF,TGTGCCAGCAGCGCGAACCTACTAGCGGGGGAGTTCAATGAGCAGTTCTTC
TRBV18,TRBJ1-3,NA,15,NA,CASSPVSGTGNTIYF,TGTGCCAGCTCACCAGTCTCAGGGACTGGAAACACCATATATTTT
TRBV4-1,TRBJ1-5,NA,14,NA,CASSLDSLNQPQHF,TGCGCCAGCAGCCTGGACAGCCTCAATCAGCCCCAGCATTTT
TRBV7-2,TRBJ2-3,NA,17,NA,CASSHFTSSLSTDTQYF,TGTGCCAGCAGCCATTTCACTAGCTCCCTTAGCACAGATACGCAGTATTTT
TRBV3-1/TRBV3-2,TRBJ1-6,NA,14,NA,CASSPRNSNSPLHF,TGTGCCAGCAGCCCGCGGAATTCCAATTCACCCCTCCACTTT
TRBV7-2,TRBJ1-1,NA,14,NA,CASSLGRLNTEAFF,TGTGCCAGCAGCTTAGGCAGGCTGAACACTGAAGCTTTCTTT
TRBV19,TRBJ1-5,TRBD1,14,NA,CASSIDRGSQPQHF,TGTGCCAGTAGTATTGACAGGGGAAGTCAGCCCCAGCATTTT
TRBV10-1,TRBJ1-1,NA,14,NA,CASSRASQGTEAFF,TGCGCCAGCTCACGAGCAAGCCAGGGAACTGAAGCTTTCTTT
TRBV27,TRBJ1-5,NA,17,NA,CASSLGHPVYGNQPQHF,TGTGCCAGCAGTCTGGGACATCCCGTCTACGGCAATCAGCCCCAGCATTTT
TRBV9,TRBJ2-1,TRBD1,15,NA,CASSVGTGPYNEQFF,TGTGCCAGCAGCGTAGGGACAGGGCCGTACAATGAGCAGTTCTTC
TRBV25-1,TRBJ2-1,NA,15,NA,CASSEYPGQYNEQFF,TGTGCCAGCAGTGAATATCCTGGACAGTACAATGAGCAGTTCTTC
TRBV27,TRBJ2-3,NA,13,NA,CASSRPGTDTQYF,TGTGCCAGCAGCCGTCCAGGCACAGATACGCAGTATTTT
TRBV5-6,TRBJ1-4,NA,17,NA,CASSLMVEEARLSGLFF,TGTGCCAGCAGCTTGATGGTAGAAGAAGCGAGACTCAGTGGACTGTTTTTT
TRBV2,TRBJ2-7,NA,15,NA,CASSDGGPFFYEQYF,TGTGCCAGCAGTGACGGGGGGCCCTTCTTCTACGAGCAGTACTTC
TRBV21-1,TRBJ2-7,NA,13,NA,CASSRTSSYEQYF,TGTGCCAGCAGCAGAACGAGCTCCTACGAGCAGTACTTC
TRBV5-1,TRBJ1-3,NA,16,NA,CASSLWGGLSGNTIYF,TGCGCCAGCAGCTTGTGGGGGGGCTTGTCTGGAAACACCATATATTTT
TRBV4-1,TRBJ1-5,TRBD1,16,NA,CASSQGGTGNNQPQHF,TGCGCCAGCAGCCAAGGGGGGACAGGGAACAATCAGCCCCAGCATTTT
TRBV9,TRBJ1-5,TRBD1,15,NA,CASGVGQGTNQPQHF,TGTGCCAGCGGGGTAGGACAGGGTACTAATCAGCCCCAGCATTTT
TRBV11-2,TRBJ2-5,TRBD2,13,NA,CASSAGVQETQYF,TGTGCCAGCAGCGCGGGGGTGCAAGAGACCCAGTACTTC
TRBV7-6,TRBJ2-4,TRBD1,15,NA,CASSGGQGAKNIQYF,TGTGCCAGCAGCGGGGGACAGGGAGCCAAAAACATTCAGTACTTC
TRBV19,TRBJ2-5,NA,14,NA,CASSFAEAQETQYF,TGTGCCAGTAGCTTCGCAGAGGCCCAAGAGACCCAGTACTTC
TRBV19,TRBJ1-2,NA,13,NA,CASSFDQGFSYTF,TGTGCCAGTAGCTTTGACCAGGGTTTTAGCTACACCTTC